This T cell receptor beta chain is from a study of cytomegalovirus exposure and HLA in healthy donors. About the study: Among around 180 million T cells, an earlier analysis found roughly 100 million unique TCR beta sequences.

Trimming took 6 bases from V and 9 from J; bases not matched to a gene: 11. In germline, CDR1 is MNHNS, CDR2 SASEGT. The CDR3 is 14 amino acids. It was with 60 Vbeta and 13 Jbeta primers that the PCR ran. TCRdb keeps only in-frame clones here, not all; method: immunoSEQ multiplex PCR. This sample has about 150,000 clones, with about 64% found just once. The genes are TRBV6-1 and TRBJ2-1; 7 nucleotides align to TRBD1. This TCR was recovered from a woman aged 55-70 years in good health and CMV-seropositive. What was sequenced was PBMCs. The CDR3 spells CASRDRQGKVEQFF. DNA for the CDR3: TGTGCCAGCAGGGACCGACAGGGTAAGGTTGAGCAGTTCTTC.